This TCR beta chain was identified in a study of human T cells and chemical hapten exposure. Study-level background: Diphenylcyclopropenone was applied weekly to patients' scalps across the roughly 25-week study.

This clonotype was recorded many times. What it binds is unknown. A junction end diverges from the germline sequence, so it may reflect a read error. TCRdb recomputed calls from the RACE reads with MiXCR, one row per CDR3 protein. This sample has fewer than 400,000 distinct CDR3 sequences, with around 7% found just once. Time point described: patch test 1, 2 weeks after DPC sensitization. Treatment reported: therapeutic diphenylcyclopropenone sensitization with weekly scalp DPC. CDR3 size: 14 residues. Germline V gene lookup returns CDR1 SGHRS and CDR2 YFSETQ. General observations from the study: Significantly more large CDR3 similarity clusters arose among expanded TCRs than among controls.

This TCR derives from a young woman with alopecia areata. Some clones in this sample may be carry-over from other donors' samples. The rearrangement joins TRBV5-1 to TRBJ2-5; D not resolved. The sequences come from whole blood, collected in connection with sensitization to the hapten diphenylcyclopropenone (DPC). The CDR3 DNA sequence: TGCGCCAGCAGATTGGAAGGCCTCCAAGAGACCCAGTACTTC. Protein product: CASRLEGLQETQYF.